The rows below give T cell receptor beta chains drawn from one sample of a study of Tregs in tolerant kidney transplant recipients. Measured with immunoSEQ multiplex PCR; TCRdb has only the in-frame clones, and not every one. Among over 950 clones listed, 45% to 50% were seen once. No cognate antigen is known for these TCRs. The sample comprised Tregs from blood cultured with allogeneic cells. The receptor set was obtained from a human donor in good health. Both conserved end residues are part of each CDR3. Fields, in order: J gene, D gene, V gene, clone size, CDR3 protein, CDR3 DNA. A D gene is named only where the DNA matches it firmly. Only some rows state a clone size, as once, few, many or a class for expanded clones.

TRBJ1-2 | NA | TRBV5-5 | NA | CASSTTGGGYGYTF | TGTGCCAGCAGCACCACCGGGGGTGGGTATGGCTACACCTTC
TRBJ1-6 | NA | TRBV7-2 | NA | CASSSQGVDNSPLHF | TGTGCCAGCAGCTCCCAGGGCGTGGATAATTCACCCCTCCACTTT
TRBJ1-2 | NA | TRBV15 | once | CATSRERTGMVYGYTF | TGTGCCACCAGCAGAGAGCGTACAGGAATGGTCTATGGCTACACCTTC
TRBJ2-2 | NA | TRBV4-3 | NA | CASSQDTFPGELFF | TGCGCCAGCAGCCAAGACACCTTCCCCGGGGAGCTGTTTTTT
TRBJ1-3 | NA | TRBV6-1 | few | CASSRISGNTIYF | TGTGCCAGCAGTCGGATCTCTGGAAACACCATATATTTT
TRBJ2-5 | NA | TRBV18 | few | CASYGRLEETQYF | TGTGCCAGCTACGGGCGATTGGAAGAGACCCAGTACTTC
TRBJ2-5 | TRBD2 | TRBV5-1 | few | CASSFQLAFQETQYF | TGCGCCAGCAGCTTCCAACTAGCGTTCCAAGAGACCCAGTACTTC
TRBJ1-1 | NA | TRBV16 | few | CASSQLWGTGDLTFF | TGTGCCAGCAGCCAATTATGGGGGACCGGGGATTTGACTTTCTTT
TRBJ2-4 | TRBD2 | TRBV6-5 | medium-sized | CASGREKNIQYF | TGTGCCAGCGGGCGGGAGAAAAACATTCAGTACTTC
TRBJ1-2 | TRBD1 | TRBV18 | NA | CASSRDSGGSGYTF | TGTGCCAGCTCACGGGACAGCGGAGGATCGGGCTACACCTTC
TRBJ1-5 | NA | TRBV6-1 | NA | CASSESRPLRQPQHF | TGTGCCAGCAGTGAAAGTCGCCCCCTAAGGCAGCCCCAGCATTTT
TRBJ2-5 | NA | TRBV2 | NA | CASSSQGLETQYF | TGTGCCAGCAGTTCCCAGGGATTAGAGACCCAGTACTTC
TRBJ2-7 | NA | TRBV5-1 | few | CASSPLVRGLNHEQYF | TGCGCCAGCAGCCCCCTTGTGCGGGGTTTAAACCACGAGCAGTACTTC
TRBJ1-5 | NA | TRBV7-2 | NA | CASSLVTTNQPQHF | TGTGCCAGCAGCTTAGTCACAACCAATCAGCCCCAGCATTTT
TRBJ1-3 | NA | TRBV4-2 | NA | CASSSLDQGNTIYF | TGTGCCAGCAGCTCCTTGGACCAGGGAAACACCATATATTTT
TRBJ1-1 | NA | TRBV20-1 | NA | CSALKNTEAFF | TGCAGTGCCCTAAAAAACACTGAAGCTTTCTTT
TRBJ2-7 | NA | TRBV27 | NA | CASSVGPGRSYEQYF | TGTGCCAGCAGCGTAGGTCCAGGGCGTAGTTACGAGCAGTACTTC
TRBJ1-3 | NA | TRBV20-1 | NA | CSAMLGNTIYF | TGCAGTGCTATGCTTGGAAACACCATATATTTT
TRBJ1-4 | NA | TRBV20-1 | medium-sized | CSARGPEKLFF | TGCAGTGCTAGGGGCCCTGAAAAACTGTTTTTT
TRBJ2-3 | TRBD2 | TRBV7-3 | NA | CASSFGGGADTQYF | TGTGCCAGCAGCTTTGGGGGAGGGGCAGATACGCAGTATTTT
TRBJ2-5 | NA | TRBV7-9 | large | CASSRSRGQETQYF | TGTGCCAGCAGCCGTTCCAGGGGCCAAGAGACCCAGTACTTC
TRBJ2-7 | NA | TRBV18 | NA | CASSRRADSYEQYF | TGTGCCAGCTCACGCCGCGCGGATTCCTACGAGCAGTACTTC
TRBJ2-2 | NA | TRBV12-5 | NA | CASGLVQDRRISTGELFF | TGTGCTAGTGGTTTGGTACAAGATCGAAGAATCTCCACCGGGGAGCTGTTTTTT
TRBJ2-3 | NA | TRBV30 | NA | CAWSYTDTQYF | TGTGCCTGGAGTTACACAGATACGCAGTATTTT
TRBJ2-5 | NA | TRBV4-1 | once | CASSQEISAGQLQWETQYF | TGCGCCAGCAGCCAAGAAATTTCTGCGGGACAGCTACAATGGGAGACCCAGTACTTC
TRBJ2-5 | TRBD2 | TRBV5-1 | medium-sized | CASSYRGLAIETQYF | TGCGCCAGCAGTTACCGTGGACTAGCGATCGAGACCCAGTACTTC
TRBJ2-3 | TRBD2 | TRBV15 | NA | CATSSGSGPGGDTDTQYF | TGTGCCACCAGCAGTGGATCGGGACCGGGAGGGGATACAGATACGCAGTATTTT
TRBJ2-2 | TRBD1 | TRBV5-5 | NA | CASSFKTHRGTGELFF | TGTGCCAGCAGCTTCAAGACCCACAGGGGAACCGGGGAGCTGTTTTTT
TRBJ1-1 | TRBD1 | TRBV11-3 | NA | CASTVRIMTGFSKEAFF | TGTGCCAGCACCGTCCGAATTATGACAGGGTTTTCAAAGGAAGCTTTCTTT
TRBJ2-3 | NA | TRBV7-8 | few | CASSLGQLLTTDTQYF | TGTGCCAGCAGCCTCGGACAGTTATTAACCACAGATACGCAGTATTTT
TRBJ1-1 | NA | TRBV18 | NA | CASSQDRSTEAFF | TGTGCCAGCTCTCAAGACAGGTCCACTGAAGCTTTCTTT
TRBJ1-5 | NA | TRBV7-8 | large | CASGSRVDQPQHF | TGTGCCAGCGGATCGAGGGTGGATCAGCCCCAGCATTTT